The 4 T cell receptor beta chains below come from one sample, sequenced in a study of T cell changes during pregnancy in multiple sclerosis (dated by TCRdb to the late 2010s). The protocol used for the library was the immunoSEQ multiplex PCR assay. TCRdb mirrors the immuneACCESS table, restricted to in-frame sequences. Some clones are absent from its copies; in checked studies, under half trace to an unresolved V gene, and the reason for the others is unknown. The sample yields 40,000 to 55,000 clones; roughly 90% were counted once. The leading ten clones occupy around 4.7% of the sample. Sequencing was performed on peripheral blood, taken in the second trimester of pregnancy. These receptors were taken from a female donor in good health, enrolled as a control in a pregnancy study.

The CDR3 protein is CASSRPTSGRANEQFF. CDR3 in DNA: TGTGCCAGCAGCCGCCCGACTAGCGGGAGAGCGAATGAGCAGTTCTTC. The rearrangement links TRBV13 to TRBJ2-1, with 12 bases that match TRBD2. V trimming: 5 bases; J trimming: 7 bases; junction bases outside the gene matches: 9. Germline V CDR1 and CDR2: PRHDT, FYEKMQ (reference sequence). The CDR3 has 16 residues. The full variable domain, with the rest looked up from reference TRBV13 and TRBJ2-1, is AAGVIQSPRHLIKEKRETATLKCYPIPRHDTVYWYQQGPGQDPQFLISFYEKMQSDKGSIPDRFSAQQFSDYHSELNMSSLELGDSALYFCASSRPTSGRANEQFFGPGTRLTVL.

V usage is TRBV5-1 and J usage is TRBJ2-1, with 13 bases matching TRBD2. Germline trimming cut 6 bases from V and 8 bases from J; bases unmatched to any gene: 14. Per the germline V gene, CDR1 is SGHRS and CDR2 is YFSETQ. CDR3 length: 17 residues. CDR3 loop: CASTGLAGATWGDEQFF. In DNA form, the CDR3 reads TGCGCCAGCACCGGACTAGCGGGGGCCACATGGGGCGATGAGCAGTTCTTC.

The table lists this clone with a count of one. This chain connects TRBV5-1 to TRBJ2-5; D gene uncertain. Trimming removed 4 bases from V and 2 bases from J, with 9 bases in between. In germline, CDR1 is SGHRS, CDR2 YFSETQ. CDR3 length: 13 residues. The CDR3 loop reads CASSIQLQETQYF. The DNA for the CDR3 is TGCGCCAGCAGCATACAGCTTCAAGAGACCCAGTACTTC.

This clone has just a few counts. The chain uses TRBV6-5 and TRBJ1-2; 7 bases align to TRBD1. The CDR3 runs 15 residues. The germline V gene has CDR1 MNHEY and CDR2 SVGAGI. The junction had 10 bases not matched to a gene; V was cut back by 2 bases and J by 7 bases. The CDR3: CASSYLEGAFGGYTF. For the CDR3, the DNA is TGTGCCAGCAGTTACCTCGAGGGGGCTTTTGGTGGCTACACCTTC.